Shown below are 24 T cell receptor beta chains from a single sample sequenced in a study of cytotoxic CD8 clonotypes in ibrutinib-treated CLL. Method: immunoSEQ multiplex PCR; TCRdb's copy keeps in-frame clones and lacks some. The repertoire consists of about 160,000 clones, with 70% to 85% occurring once and the leading ten covering roughly 2%. Sample: PBMCs, taken after 12 months of ibrutinib treatment. The source of these receptors is a human donor with chronic lymphocytic leukemia.

The chain combines TRBV5-6 with TRBJ1-5; D not resolved. Trimming pared 2 bases from V and 1 base from J, leaving 10 bases between. This CDR3 region has 15 residues. Looked up from germline, CDR1 is SGHDT and CDR2 is YYEEEE. The CDR3 sequence: CASSFGGRSNQPQHF. CDR3 in DNA: TGTGCCAGCAGCTTCGGAGGGAGAAGCAATCAGCCCCAGCATTTT.

J is TRBJ1-2 and V is TRBV29-1, with 7 bases matching TRBD1. V lost 0 bases, J lost 4 bases, and 8 bases stayed unmatched. Germline CDR1 and CDR2: SQVTM and ANQGSEA. The CDR3 totals 15 residues. CDR3 nucleotide sequence: TGCAGCGTTGAAGACCCGAAGGACAGGCCCTATGGCTACACCTTC. Residues: CSVEDPKDRPYGYTF.

The J gene is TRBJ2-1, the V gene TRBV7-2; 8 positions match TRBD1. Germline trimming cut 5 bases from V and 1 base from J; bases unmatched to any gene: 4. The CDR3 sequence is 15 residues long. The germline V gene encodes CDR1 SGHTA and CDR2 FQGNSA. DNA of the CDR3: TGTGCCAGCAGCACGGGACAGGCATCCTACAATGAGCAGTTCTTC. This gives the protein CASSTGQASYNEQFF.

The V and J genes are TRBV11-2 and TRBJ2-1; D not certain. The CDR3 consists of 12 residues. V was clipped by 2 bases and J by 10 bases, with 9 bases between them. CDR1 is SGHAT, CDR2 FQNNGV, per germline. CDR3 protein: CASSLSYTEQFF. CDR3 nucleotide sequence: TGTGCCAGCAGCTTAAGCTATACCGAGCAGTTCTTC.

V and J are TRBV7-2 and TRBJ1-4; D remains ambiguous. The germline V and J ends were trimmed by 1 base and 3 bases, with 12 bases remaining between them. This CDR3 spans 16 amino acids. Germline CDR1 is SGHTA and CDR2 is FQGNSA. CDR3 bases: TGTGCCAGCAGCTTAGGATACAGCCCTCCTAATGAAAAACTGTTTTTT. Translated, it gives CASSLGYSPPNEKLFF.

The chain recombines TRBV6-4 with TRBJ2-3; 9 nucleotides match TRBD1. Looked up from germline, CDR1 is MRHNA and CDR2 is SNTAGT. With 6 bases clipped from V and 3 bases from J, the junction kept 4 bases outside the gene matches. The CDR3 extends over 14 amino acids. CDR3 DNA sequence: TGTGCCAGCAGCCGGGACAGGGCGACAGATACGCAGTATTTT. Amino acid sequence: CASSRDRATDTQYF.

The chain is built from TRBV2 and TRBJ1-1, with 7 bases matching TRBD1. CDR1 is SNHLY, CDR2 FYNNEI, per germline. The CDR3 consists of 15 residues. The V and J ends lost 6 bases and 1 base, in that order; junction bases with no gene match: 8. Here the CDR3 DNA reads TGTGCCAGCAGGGCACAGGGGCTTCAGAACACTGAAGCTTTCTTT. Its translation: CASRAQGLQNTEAFF. The variable domain in full, completed from reference TRBV2 and TRBJ1-1, reads EPEVTQTPSHQVTQMGQEVILRCVPISNHLYFYWYRQILGQKVEFLVSFYNNEISEKSEIFDDQFSVERPDGSNFTLKIRSTKLEDSAMYFCASRAQGLQNTEAFFGQGTRLTVV.

J is TRBJ1-4 and V is TRBV28; D unresolved. Germline V gene sequence: CDR1 MDHEN, CDR2 SYDVKM. The CDR3 spans 12 residues. The V gene lost 7 bases and the J gene lost 8 bases, with 11 bases spanning the gap. CDR3 region: CASTRAGEKLFF. The CDR3 bases are TGTGCCAGCACTAGGGCGGGGGAAAAACTGTTTTTT.

This clone was counted only a few times. The genes are TRBV7-2 and TRBJ1-2; D is unclear. Germline lookup yields CDR1 SGHTA and CDR2 FQGNSA. Trimming cost V 3 bases and J 6 bases, with 17 bases left between them. The CDR3 is 15 amino acids. The DNA for the CDR3 is TGTGCCAGCAGCTTCTCAGCTATTGACCTCGATGGCTACACCTTC. Its protein product is CASSFSAIDLDGYTF.

The chain is built from TRBV7-8 and TRBJ1-3; D is unresolved. CDR3 length: 15 amino acids. Germline V gene lookup returns CDR1 SGHVS and CDR2 FQNEAQ. The V gene lost 1 base and the J gene lost 0 bases, with 7 bases spanning the gap. The DNA for the CDR3 is TGTGCCAGCAGCTTAGGACGGAGCTCTGGAAACACCATATATTTT. Protein sequence: CASSLGRSSGNTIYF.

The chain carries TRBV7-2 and TRBJ1-3, with TRBD1 matching over 9 bases. The J call may be incorrect, as the DNA end agrees better with TRBJ2-2. Germline CDR1 is SGHTA and CDR2 is FQGNSA. This CDR3 has 15 amino acids. The DNA for the CDR3 is TGTGCCAGCAGCGACTGGACAGGGGAGACCGGGGAGCTGTTTTTT. It codes for CASSDWTGETGELFF.

The chain recombines TRBV7-3 with TRBJ2-1; 11 bases fit TRBD1. The germline gives CDR1 SGHTA, CDR2 FQGTGA. This CDR3 is built from 16 residues. The ends lost 10 bases at V and 4 bases at J; junction bases unmatched: 12. CDR3: CATLPRRDRGYNEQFF. The CDR3 DNA is TGTGCCACGCTCCCCCGCCGGGACAGGGGGTACAATGAGCAGTTCTTC.

The rearrangement uses TRBV15 and TRBJ1-5, with TRBD1 identical over 9 bases. The V gene end was trimmed by 2 bases and the J gene end by 1 base; junction bases not matched to a gene: 6. The germline gives CDR1 LNHNV, CDR2 YYDKDF (reference sequence). This CDR3 comprises 17 residues. CDR3 DNA sequence: TGTGCCACCAGCAGAAATACAGGGGGCTGGAGCAATCAGCCCCAGCATTTT. Translated, it gives CATSRNTGGWSNQPQHF.

This clone was detected ten times or more. V is TRBV11-1 and J is TRBJ2-7; D might be TRBD1 (6 bases). CDR3 length: 15 amino acids. V was pared by 2 bases and J by 0 bases, with 11 bases between. Germline values: CDR1 SGHAT, CDR2 FQDESV (reference sequence). This CDR3 is CASSLNQGSSYEQYF. The CDR3 DNA follows: TGTGCCAGCAGCTTAAATCAGGGGAGCTCCTACGAGCAGTACTTC.

The sample holds many counts of this clone. The chain recombines TRBV28 with TRBJ1-4, with D unresolved. V lost 7 bases, J lost 0 bases, and 21 bases lay in between. The CDR3 sequence is 18 residues long. Germline V gene data show CDR1 as MDHEN and CDR2 as SYDVKM. The CDR3 region has the DNA TGTGCCAGCACCCACGCTGGGGAACAGTCAGCAACTAATGAAAAACTGTTTTTT. Its translation is CASTHAGEQSATNEKLFF.

The chain uses TRBV11-1 and TRBJ2-5, with TRBD2 matching over 14 bases. This CDR3 has 16 residues. Germline CDR1 reads SGHAT; CDR2 reads FQDESV (reference sequence). V shed 3 bases and J 4 bases; nucleotides not matched to a gene: 4. Here the CDR3 reads CASSFGLAGGRETQYF. The CDR3 DNA reads as TGTGCCAGCAGCTTTGGACTAGCGGGAGGCCGAGAGACCCAGTACTTC.

This rearrangement joins TRBV5-1 to TRBJ2-3; D is unresolved. This CDR3 contains 14 residues. V was pared by 0 bases and J by 1 base, with 6 bases between. Germline V gene data show CDR1 as SGHRS and CDR2 as YFSETQ. Written as DNA, the CDR3 is TGCGCCAGCAGCTTGGGAGCAGGCACAGATACGCAGTATTTT. Translated, it gives CASSLGAGTDTQYF.

This clone was observed a single time. The CDR3 coding sequence is TGTGCCAGCAGTGGCCCGGGACAGGGGAAGACCCAGTACTTC. Amino acids: CASSGPGQGKTQYF. The rearrangement uses TRBV6-1 and TRBJ2-5; the match to TRBD1 covers 10 bases. CDR3 length: 14 amino acids. From germline, CDR1 is MNHNS and CDR2 SASEGT. The V segment lost 4 bases and the J segment 6 bases; nucleotides outside the gene matches: 5.

The V call is TRBV5-1, the J call TRBJ1-2; tentatively, D is TRBD1 (6 bases). V was pared by 4 bases and J by 4 bases, with 20 bases between. This CDR3 comprises 16 residues. In germline, CDR1 is SGHRS, CDR2 YFSETQ. This CDR3 reads CASSGIRDTKAYGYTF. The CDR3 DNA follows: TGCGCCAGCAGCGGAATCCGGGACACCAAAGCCTATGGCTACACCTTC.

The count of this clone is one. The chain combines TRBV4-1 with TRBJ2-2; D gene unclear. Germline loops: CDR1 MGHRA, CDR2 YSYEKL. The CDR3 loop spans 15 amino acids. The V end lost 1 base, the J end lost 3 bases, and 9 bases lay between the germline ends. The CDR3, as DNA: TGCGCCAGCAGCCAAGGACCCAGCCACACCGGGGAGCTGTTTTTT. It yields the protein CASSQGPSHTGELFF.

This chain uses TRBV9 with TRBJ2-1; no definite D call. CDR1 SGDLS and CDR2 YYNGEE come from the germline V gene. The CDR3 has 18 residues. V shed 0 bases and J shed 3 bases, with 19 bases lying between them. The CDR3 loop is CASSVVVGSPSLYNEQFF. CDR3 DNA sequence: TGTGCCAGCAGCGTAGTAGTAGGCTCCCCGTCCCTCTACAATGAGCAGTTCTTC.

The genes are TRBV28 and TRBJ1-4; no definite D call. V was shortened by 6 bases and J by 8 bases, with 13 bases between the two germline ends. Germline V gene lookup returns CDR1 MDHEN and CDR2 SYDVKM. This CDR3 region has 13 residues. CDR3 loop: CASRLNRREKLFF. In DNA, the CDR3 is TGTGCCAGCAGATTAAATCGGCGCGAAAAACTGTTTTTT.

This clone has more than one count but fewer than ten. The CDR3 protein is CASRRLADTDTQYF. The CDR3, as DNA: TGTGCCAGCAGGAGACTAGCGGACACAGATACGCAGTATTTT. V is TRBV11-1 and J is TRBJ2-3; 9 positions agree with TRBD2. CDR1 is SGHAT and CDR2 is FQDESV in the germline V gene (reference sequence). The CDR3 has 14 residues. J was trimmed by 2 bases and V by 6 bases; bases with no gene match: 3.

The chain uses TRBV4-3 and TRBJ1-6; the D gene is possibly TRBD1 (5 bases). Germline V gene sequence: CDR1 LGHNA, CDR2 YSLEER. V gave up 0 bases and J gave up 14 bases, with 14 bases separating them. This CDR3 spans 14 amino acids. CDR3 bases: TGCGCCAGCAGCCAAGAGAAGGGCTGGGGGTCCCTCCACTTT. This gives the protein CASSQEKGWGSLHF.